This is a list of T cell receptor beta chains from one sample in a study of cytomegalovirus exposure and HLA in healthy donors. Sequencing used immunoSEQ multiplex PCR; TCRdb keeps in-frame clones, though not all of them. The data show 90,000 to 120,000 clones, about 79% seen once. Sequenced material: PBMCs. These receptors all stem from a woman aged 18-35 years in good health and CMV-seronegative. CDR3s include the opening cysteine and the closing phenylalanine or tryptophan. A D gene is named only where the DNA matches it firmly. The size field is filled for only some rows; it gives once, few, many or a size class.

J,D,size,V,DNA,CDR3
TRBJ2-7,NA,NA,TRBV5-7,TGTGCCAGCAGCTACGGGTTTCCCTACGAGCAGTACTTC,CASSYGFPYEQYF
TRBJ2-1,TRBD2,NA,TRBV19,TGTGCCAGTAGCCGGACTAGCGGGGGACCTATCTCCTACAATGAGCAGTTCTTC,CASSRTSGGPISYNEQFF
TRBJ2-7,TRBD2,once,TRBV19,TGTGCCAGTAGTATTCTTAGCGGGGGATCCTACGAGCAGTACTTC,CASSILSGGSYEQYF
TRBJ2-7,TRBD2,few,TRBV7-9,TGTGCCAGCAGCCACACGGCTAGCGGGAGTTACGAGCAGTACTTC,CASSHTASGSYEQYF
TRBJ1-2,NA,NA,TRBV4-3,TGCGCCAGCAGCCCGCTCGGGGCGGGGAGGCACTATGGCTACACCTTC,CASSPLGAGRHYGYTF
TRBJ1-2,TRBD1,once,TRBV6-1,TGTGCCAGTCAAAACCCGGGACAGGGGGATGGCTACACCTTC,CASQNPGQGDGYTF
TRBJ2-5,NA,NA,TRBV5-4,TGTGCCGGCAGCGTCTCCGGCACAGGGCATACGTCCCAGTACTTC,CAGSVSGTGHTSQYF
TRBJ2-7,TRBD2,NA,TRBV29-1,TGCAGCGTTGGGCTAGCGGGAGATCAGGCCTACGAGCAGTACTTC,CSVGLAGDQAYEQYF
TRBJ2-7,TRBD2,once,TRBV2,TGTGCCAGCAGGGACGGACTAGCGGGGCTCTCCTACGAGCAGTACTTC,CASRDGLAGLSYEQYF
TRBJ1-6,TRBD1,NA,TRBV7-3,TGTGCCAGCAGCCTAATGGGACAGGGGGCAGGATCACCCCTCCACTTT,CASSLMGQGAGSPLHF
TRBJ2-3,NA,NA,TRBV7-2,TGTGCCAGCAGCTTAGTTGGCGGAATCACAGATACGCAGTATTTT,CASSLVGGITDTQYF
TRBJ2-5,NA,NA,TRBV19,TGTGCCAGTAGTACAGGTGACCAAGAGACCCAGTACTTC,CASSTGDQETQYF
TRBJ2-3,NA,NA,TRBV28,TGTGCCAGCAGTTTAGGCAGTAGCACAGATACGCAGTATTTT,CASSLGSSTDTQYF
TRBJ2-3,TRBD2,NA,TRBV9,TGTGCCAGCAGCGAGACTAGCGGGGGGTTAGATACGCAGTATTTT,CASSETSGGLDTQYF
TRBJ2-7,TRBD1,NA,TRBV4-3,TGCGCCAGCAGCCAGGACAGGTCGGAGTACGAGCAGTACTTC,CASSQDRSEYEQYF
TRBJ2-3,NA,NA,TRBV7-9,TGTGCCAGCAGCCCTTCGGGGATTAGCACAGATACGCAGTATTTT,CASSPSGISTDTQYF
TRBJ2-7,NA,NA,TRBV4-3,TGCGCCAGCAGTCAGGGCCTCCTAGATTACGACGAGCAGTACTTC,CASSQGLLDYDEQYF
TRBJ1-1,TRBD1,NA,TRBV30,TGTGCCTTAAATACAGGGGGGAGCACTGAAGCTTTCTTT,CALNTGGSTEAFF
TRBJ2-7,TRBD1,NA,TRBV28,TGTGCCAGCAGTTTTTCCGACAGGGACTCCTACGAGCAGTACTTC,CASSFSDRDSYEQYF
TRBJ1-1,TRBD1,NA,TRBV30,TGTGCCATCCAGGGGGCTGAAGCTTTCTTT,CAIQGAEAFF
TRBJ1-5,NA,NA,TRBV28,TGTGCCAGCAGCCGCGACAGCCTCAATCAGCCCCAGCATTTT,CASSRDSLNQPQHF
TRBJ2-3,NA,NA,TRBV6-6,TGTGCCAGCACCGGAAGTGGGGGGTTAGCAGATACGCAGTATTTT,CASTGSGGLADTQYF
TRBJ2-7,TRBD2,few,TRBV4-2,TGTGCCAGCAGCCAAGATTTTTCAGCGGGAGATACCTACGAGCAGTACTTC,CASSQDFSAGDTYEQYF
TRBJ2-1,TRBD2,NA,TRBV27,TGTGCCAGCAGTTTCCTAGCGGGAGTTGATTCCAATGAGCAGTTCTTC,CASSFLAGVDSNEQFF
TRBJ2-1,NA,NA,TRBV6-5,TGTGCCAGCAGCAATGGATGGGCTGAGCAGTTCTTC,CASSNGWAEQFF
TRBJ2-5,TRBD1,NA,TRBV6-5,TGTGCCAGCAGTTCAGGGACAGCGGTGGAGACCCAGTACTTC,CASSSGTAVETQYF
TRBJ2-7,NA,NA,TRBV28,TGTGCCAGCAGTTTGACTTTTAAGGCAGTCCAGCGCCACTCCTACGAGCAGTACTTC,CASSLTFKAVQRHSYEQYF
TRBJ1-5,TRBD1,NA,TRBV7-6,TGTGCCAGCAGCCCAGGGGGGCAGCCCCAGCATTTT,CASSPGGQPQHF
TRBJ1-2,TRBD1,NA,TRBV28,TGTGCCAGCAGTTTACCCCGGACAGGGGGATATGGCTACACCTTC,CASSLPRTGGYGYTF
TRBJ2-1,NA,once,TRBV28,TGTGCCGCCCTCGGGGGGCGCTTAAGGAATGAGCAGTTCTTC,CAALGGRLRNEQFF
TRBJ2-7,TRBD1,NA,TRBV30,TGTGCCTGGAGAACGACAGGGGGCTCCTACGAGCAGTACTTC,CAWRTTGGSYEQYF
TRBJ2-7,TRBD2,once,TRBV5-4,TGTGCCAGCAGCTTGGCCTTGGCTAGCGGGGACCTCTCCTACGAGCAGTACTTC,CASSLALASGDLSYEQYF
TRBJ2-3,TRBD1,NA,TRBV7-9,TGTGCCAGCAGCTTAGTGACAGGGGACACAGATACGCAGTATTTT,CASSLVTGDTDTQYF
TRBJ2-5,TRBD1,NA,TRBV7-9,TGTGCCAGCAGCACCCCCGGACTGGACAGGAATACCCAGTACTTC,CASSTPGLDRNTQYF
TRBJ1-2,NA,NA,TRBV28,TGTGCCAGCAGTCGACCCCACAGGGATCAGGGCTACACCTTC,CASSRPHRDQGYTF
TRBJ2-7,TRBD1,NA,TRBV7-9,TGTGCCAGCAGCTCCGGGACAGGGCGCGAGCAGTACTTC,CASSSGTGREQYF
TRBJ2-5,TRBD2,NA,TRBV7-2,TGTGCCAGCAGCCCCGGACTAGCGGGAGGCAAGACCCAGTACTTC,CASSPGLAGGKTQYF
TRBJ1-3,TRBD1,NA,TRBV5-1,TGCGCCAGCAGTTTGTTTACAGGGGAAGACACCATATATTTT,CASSLFTGEDTIYF
TRBJ1-2,TRBD1,once,TRBV5-1,TGCGCCAGCAGCGGAACCGGGACAGGGTTCTCTAACTATGGCTACACCTTC,CASSGTGTGFSNYGYTF
TRBJ2-1,NA,NA,TRBV9,TGTGCCAGCAGCGTAGCCGGAGGGGACAATGAGCAGTTCTTC,CASSVAGGDNEQFF
TRBJ2-7,TRBD2,NA,TRBV2,TGTGCCAGCACCAGGACTAGCGGGAGTTACGAGCAGTACTTC,CASTRTSGSYEQYF
TRBJ1-3,NA,NA,TRBV28,TGTGCCACCTCTTGGGGGGCCGAGAGCGGGGCCGGAAACACCATATATTTT,CATSWGAESGAGNTIYF
TRBJ1-2,NA,NA,TRBV25-1,TGTGCCAGCGCAGGGGATGGGTTGGGAGGCTACACCTTC,CASAGDGLGGYTF
TRBJ2-3,TRBD1,once,TRBV10-3,TGTGCCATCAGTGAGGGACAGGGGACAGATACGCAGTATTTT,CAISEGQGTDTQYF
TRBJ2-1,NA,once,TRBV5-1,TGCGCCAGCAGCTCAACGATGAGCTCCTACAATGAGCAGTTCTTC,CASSSTMSSYNEQFF
TRBJ2-1,TRBD2,NA,TRBV13,TGTGCCAGCAGCGTTAGCGGGAGTCCCTACAATGAGCAGTTCTTC,CASSVSGSPYNEQFF